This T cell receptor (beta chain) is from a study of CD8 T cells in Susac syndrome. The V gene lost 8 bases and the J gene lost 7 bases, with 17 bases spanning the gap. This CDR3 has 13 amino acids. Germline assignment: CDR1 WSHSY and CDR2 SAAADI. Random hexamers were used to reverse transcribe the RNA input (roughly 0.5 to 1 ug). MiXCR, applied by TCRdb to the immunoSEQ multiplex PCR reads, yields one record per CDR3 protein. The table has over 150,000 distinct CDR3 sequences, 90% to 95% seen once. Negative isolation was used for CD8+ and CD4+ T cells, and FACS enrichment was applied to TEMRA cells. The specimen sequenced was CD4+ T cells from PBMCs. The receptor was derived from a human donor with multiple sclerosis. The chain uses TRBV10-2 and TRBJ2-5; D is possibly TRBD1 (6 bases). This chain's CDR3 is CASGGDRMGTQYF. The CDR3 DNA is TGCGCCAGCGGGGGTGACAGGATGGGGACCCAGTACTTC.